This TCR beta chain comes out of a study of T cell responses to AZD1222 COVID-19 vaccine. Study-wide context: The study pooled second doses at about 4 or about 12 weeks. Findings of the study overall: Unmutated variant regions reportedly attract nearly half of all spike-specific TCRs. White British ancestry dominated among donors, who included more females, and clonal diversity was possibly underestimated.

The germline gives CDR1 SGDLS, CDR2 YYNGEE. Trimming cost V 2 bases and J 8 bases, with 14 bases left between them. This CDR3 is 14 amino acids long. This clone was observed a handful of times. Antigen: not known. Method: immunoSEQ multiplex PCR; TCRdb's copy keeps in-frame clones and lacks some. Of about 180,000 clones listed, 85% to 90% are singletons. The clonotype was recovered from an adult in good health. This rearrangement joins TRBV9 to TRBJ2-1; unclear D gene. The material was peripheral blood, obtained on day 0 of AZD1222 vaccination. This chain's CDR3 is CASSVSTQPHEQFF. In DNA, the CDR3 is TGTGCCAGCAGCGTTTCCACCCAGCCCCATGAGCAGTTCTTC.